One and the same sample provided the 5 T cell receptor beta chains below, sequenced in a study of cytomegalovirus exposure and HLA in healthy donors. Primers for the PCR totalled 60 Vbeta and 13 Jbeta. The data were produced by immunoSEQ multiplex PCR, yet TCRdb's version contains in-frame clones alone and is incomplete. This table has 200,000 to 300,000 clones, about four fifths appearing once. Material for sequencing was PBMCs. The receptor set was obtained from a woman aged 40-49 years in good health and CMV-seropositive.

The rearrangement links TRBV27 to TRBJ2-7; 7 bases are shared with TRBD1. V trimming: 4 bases; J trimming: 2 bases; junction bases outside the gene matches: 5. Germline V CDR1 and CDR2: MNHEY, SMNVEV (reference sequence). The CDR3 consists of 14 residues. The CDR3 spells CASSSSGTAYEQYF. In nucleotides, the CDR3 is TGTGCCAGCAGTTCGTCCGGGACAGCCTACGAGCAGTACTTC.

The chain carries TRBV5-6 and TRBJ2-7; 10 bases fit TRBD2. J was trimmed by 3 bases and V by 4 bases; bases with no gene match: 4. CDR3 size: 14 residues. CDR1 is SGHDT, CDR2 YYEEEE, per germline. The CDR3 loop reads CASSKLAGHYEQYF. The CDR3 bases are TGTGCCAGCAGCAAACTAGCGGGGCACTACGAGCAGTACTTC.

This chain connects TRBV30 to TRBJ2-2; TRBD2 aligns across 8 bases. CDR3 length equals 15 residues. V was pared by 5 bases and J by 2 bases, with 7 bases of the junction left unmatched. Germline V gene lookup returns CDR1 GTSNPN and CDR2 SVGIG (reference sequence). The CDR3 region has the DNA TGTGCCTGGTTAAGAGCGGGAGTTAACACCGGGGAGCTGTTTTTT. This codes for CAWLRAGVNTGELFF.

This clone has more than one count but fewer than ten. V and J are TRBV30 and TRBJ1-4; maybe TRBD1 (6 bases). Germline V gives CDR1 GTSNPN, CDR2 SVGIG (reference sequence). This CDR3 comprises 13 residues. Trimming left V 2 bases short and J 6 bases short, with 10 bases between. CDR3 in DNA: TGTGCCTGGAGTAGGGACATTGATGAAAAACTGTTTTTT. It is translated as CAWSRDIDEKLFF.

The J gene is TRBJ1-3, the V gene TRBV18; 7 nucleotides match TRBD1. The CDR3 sequence is 15 residues long. Per germline, CDR1 KGHSH and CDR2 LQKENI. Trimming cost V 8 bases and J 2 bases; bases outside gene matches: 9. The CDR3 nucleotides are TGTGCCAGCGATAGGACAGGAACCCCTGGAAACACCATATATTTT. Protein product: CASDRTGTPGNTIYF.